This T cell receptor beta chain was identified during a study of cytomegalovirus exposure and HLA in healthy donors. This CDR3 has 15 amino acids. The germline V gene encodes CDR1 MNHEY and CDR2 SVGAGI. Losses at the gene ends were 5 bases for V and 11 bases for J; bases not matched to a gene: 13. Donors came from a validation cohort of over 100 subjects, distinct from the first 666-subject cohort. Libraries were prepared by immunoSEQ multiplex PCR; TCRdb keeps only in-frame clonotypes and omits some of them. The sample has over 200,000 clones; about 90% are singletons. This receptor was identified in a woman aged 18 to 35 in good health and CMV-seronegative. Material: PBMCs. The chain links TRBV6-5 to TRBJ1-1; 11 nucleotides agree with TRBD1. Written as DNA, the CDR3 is TGTGCCAGCAGTAAGCCTGGGCCCGGGACAGGGGGGGCTTTCTTT. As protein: CASSKPGPGTGGAFF.